A selection of T cell receptor beta chains follows, all from one sample in a study of cytomegalovirus exposure and HLA in healthy donors. Sequencing was performed with immunoSEQ multiplex PCR; in TCRdb, only in-frame clones are kept and a portion is missing. This sample's table reports tens of thousands of clones. Source material: PBMCs. The receptor source for this set is a man aged 50-60 years in good health and CMV-seropositive. The CDR3 runs from the conserved cysteine through the conserved F or W.

CDR3 protein,V gene,J gene
CASSPGQGSYEQYF,TRBV11-1,TRBJ2-7
CASSQARGLLNTF,TRBV4-3,TRBJ1-2
CASSVTGQASRYGYTF,TRBV9,TRBJ1-2
CASSQTTGVEQFF,TRBV13,TRBJ2-1
CASSVDSNTGELFF,TRBV11-3,TRBJ2-2
CASSTQGGATIEQFF,TRBV18,TRBJ2-1
CAISELDSQWGTNEKLFF,TRBV10-3,TRBJ1-4
CASRNPSAGGASYNEQFF,TRBV7-2,TRBJ2-1
CASSPIQETQYF,TRBV6-6,TRBJ2-5
CASSLNSNTEAFF,TRBV5-1,TRBJ1-1